This is a list of T cell receptor beta chains from one sample in a study of T cell repertoires in cytomegalovirus infection. Their specific antigens are unknown. TCRdb reprocessed the reads via MiXCR and lists one record per CDR3 protein. The data contain 340,000 or so distinct CDR3 sequences, roughly 25% of them singletons. The material was cultured PBMCs, obtained from culture after CMV antigen stimulation. All receptors derive from a human donor in good health (CMV status not recorded). Some clones in this sample may be carry-over from other donors' samples. The CDR3 runs from the conserved cysteine through the conserved F or W.

J gene: TRBJ2-5; V gene: TRBV12-3/TRBV12-4; CDR3 protein: CASRQGETQYF
J gene: TRBJ2-1; V gene: TRBV5-1; CDR3 protein: CASSFGRQSEQFF
J gene: TRBJ2-7; V gene: TRBV20-1; CDR3 protein: CSAPGTRTEEQYF
J gene: TRBJ1-1; V gene: TRBV27; CDR3 protein: CASSLTGADTEAFF
J gene: TRBJ2-3; V gene: TRBV7-9; CDR3 protein: CASSWGQDPTDTQYF
J gene: TRBJ1-2; V gene: TRBV6-6; CDR3 protein: CASTGASMVYGYTF
J gene: TRBJ1-4; V gene: TRBV7-9; CDR3 protein: CASSSSTERNEKLFF
J gene: TRBJ2-1; V gene: TRBV6-5; CDR3 protein: CASSYLSSDEQFF
J gene: TRBJ2-2; V gene: TRBV27; CDR3 protein: CASSLEQITGELFF
J gene: TRBJ2-1; V gene: TRBV6-5; CDR3 protein: CASSYSVSGEGEQFF
J gene: TRBJ1-4; V gene: TRBV12-3/TRBV12-4; CDR3 protein: CASSPGQGPTNEKLFF
J gene: TRBJ1-2; V gene: TRBV7-8; CDR3 protein: CASSLPTGPGYTF
J gene: TRBJ1-2; V gene: TRBV12-3/TRBV12-4; CDR3 protein: CASKRTPSGGYTF
J gene: TRBJ1-1; V gene: TRBV7-6; CDR3 protein: CASSATGAEAFF
J gene: TRBJ2-7; V gene: TRBV20-1; CDR3 protein: CSANLRPGQGARGAYEQYF
J gene: TRBJ2-2; V gene: TRBV5-1; CDR3 protein: CASSFPAGVRSGELFF
J gene: TRBJ1-6; V gene: TRBV7-2; CDR3 protein: CASSLAYRNSPLHF
J gene: TRBJ2-1; V gene: TRBV29-1; CDR3 protein: CSVAAPNEQFF
J gene: TRBJ1-5; V gene: TRBV20-1; CDR3 protein: CSASHGSVGQPQHF
J gene: TRBJ1-2; V gene: TRBV5-6; CDR3 protein: CASSDRQGANYGYTF
J gene: TRBJ2-1; V gene: TRBV7-8; CDR3 protein: CASSSPGLAGDENEQFF
J gene: TRBJ2-5; V gene: TRBV7-8; CDR3 protein: CASSSQTTGEETQYF
J gene: TRBJ2-1; V gene: TRBV11-3; CDR3 protein: CASRSTYGEQFF
J gene: TRBJ2-5; V gene: TRBV29-1; CDR3 protein: CSVNRGVGETQYF
J gene: TRBJ1-5; V gene: TRBV18; CDR3 protein: CASSPGENQPQHF
J gene: TRBJ2-7; V gene: TRBV7-8; CDR3 protein: CASSPTGTYEQYF
J gene: TRBJ1-1; V gene: TRBV7-2; CDR3 protein: CASSLEFAAGTEAFF
J gene: TRBJ1-1; V gene: TRBV18; CDR3 protein: CASSHDRWGLDTEAFF
J gene: TRBJ1-3; V gene: TRBV10-3; CDR3 protein: CAISEEDSRSGNTIYF
J gene: TRBJ2-4; V gene: TRBV6-2/TRBV6-3; CDR3 protein: CASSLLGLALAKNIQYF
J gene: TRBJ1-5; V gene: TRBV28; CDR3 protein: CASSYGPRDRGLRNQPQHF
J gene: TRBJ2-4; V gene: TRBV12-3/TRBV12-4; CDR3 protein: CASSQGTGSEKLAKNIQYF
J gene: TRBJ2-7; V gene: TRBV19; CDR3 protein: CASSTPGTDHYEQYF
J gene: TRBJ1-1; V gene: TRBV7-8; CDR3 protein: CASTRTVQPEAFF
J gene: TRBJ2-3; V gene: TRBV12-5; CDR3 protein: CASGWGGADTQYF
J gene: TRBJ1-2; V gene: TRBV6-2/TRBV6-3; CDR3 protein: CASSTWDTLHGYTF
J gene: TRBJ1-1; V gene: TRBV7-2; CDR3 protein: CASSRGQGSTEAFF
J gene: TRBJ1-5; V gene: TRBV10-3; CDR3 protein: CAISETGTGLNSNQPQHF
J gene: TRBJ2-1; V gene: TRBV7-2; CDR3 protein: CASSPFSRNEQFF
J gene: TRBJ1-5; V gene: TRBV19; CDR3 protein: CASSTTYKSNQPQHF
J gene: TRBJ1-1; V gene: TRBV20-1; CDR3 protein: CSARLTGNTEAFF
J gene: TRBJ2-7; V gene: TRBV7-8; CDR3 protein: CASSERTSGAYEQYF
J gene: TRBJ1-1; V gene: TRBV29-1; CDR3 protein: CSVDVGRYYTEAFF
J gene: TRBJ2-1; V gene: TRBV2; CDR3 protein: CASRGQTAYNEQFF
J gene: TRBJ2-5; V gene: TRBV6-5; CDR3 protein: CASSYFGGVHETQYF
J gene: TRBJ2-1; V gene: TRBV28; CDR3 protein: CASIAGLAGGPNYNVQFF
J gene: TRBJ2-2; V gene: TRBV12-3/TRBV12-4; CDR3 protein: CASRTTGELFF
J gene: TRBJ2-1; V gene: TRBV5-4; CDR3 protein: CASSFLLAGARNEQFF
J gene: TRBJ1-1; V gene: TRBV6-2/TRBV6-3; CDR3 protein: CASSQDRGKAFF
J gene: TRBJ2-2; V gene: TRBV19; CDR3 protein: CASMVQGGTGELFF
J gene: TRBJ2-3; V gene: TRBV6-6; CDR3 protein: CASSPGLAATDTQYF
J gene: TRBJ2-1; V gene: TRBV11-3; CDR3 protein: CASSIRTVYEQFF
J gene: TRBJ1-4; V gene: TRBV15; CDR3 protein: CATRDRVSEKLFF
J gene: TRBJ2-7; V gene: TRBV2; CDR3 protein: CASSLGAGPTGEQYF
J gene: TRBJ2-3; V gene: TRBV7-6; CDR3 protein: CASSRGLAGGASIDTQYF
J gene: TRBJ1-4; V gene: TRBV15; CDR3 protein: CATSRDGGVEEKLFF
J gene: TRBJ1-1; V gene: TRBV19; CDR3 protein: CASSRGDSYLNTEAFF